Presented here are 22 T cell receptor beta chains from one specimen sequenced in a study of blood T cell repertoires in COVID-19. TCRdb's copy holds only in-frame clones and misses some; the assay was immunoSEQ multiplex PCR. The sample includes roughly 250,000 clones, approximately 78% of them seen just once. Input material: peripheral blood. The receptors stem from a woman aged 60-70 years with active or convalescent COVID-19.

The CDR3 region has the DNA TGTGCCAGCAGTAGGGGGCGCGAGGAGACCCAGTACTTC. Translation gives CASSRGREETQYF. The chain recombines TRBV7-3 with TRBJ2-5; TRBD1 agrees at 7 bases. The CDR3 length is 13 residues. Germline V CDR1 and CDR2: SGHTA, FQGTGA. V lost 6 bases, J lost 5 bases, and 6 bases stayed unmatched.

The chain carries TRBV10-3 and TRBJ1-6; no definite D call. The germline V gene has CDR1 ENHRY and CDR2 SYGVKD. Deletions cut 11 bases from V and 6 bases from J, with 20 bases between. CDR3 length: 15 residues. The CDR3 nucleotides read TGTGCCTCCAAAGGTGGCGAGGGCACTAATTCACCCCTCCACTTT. This gives the protein CASKGGEGTNSPLHF.

The chain couples TRBV4-2 to TRBJ2-7; TRBD2 aligns across 8 bases. The CDR3 spans 14 residues. Germline V gene sequence: CDR1 LGHNA, CDR2 YNFKEQ. For the CDR3, the DNA is TGTGGAGCGAATCTCGGGGGGGGCGTACACGAGCAGTACTTC. Translated, it gives CGANLGGGVHEQYF.

This clone was seen a handful of times. The chain carries TRBV6-6 and TRBJ2-7, with a possible D match to TRBD2 (5 bases). V lost 7 bases and J lost 3, with 19 bases in between. The germline V gene encodes CDR1 MNHNY and CDR2 SVGAGI (reference sequence). The CDR3 is made up of 15 amino acids. CDR3 DNA: TGTGCCAGCACCAAGGCGCCCGACGGGAACTACGAGCAGTACTTC. This gives the protein CASTKAPDGNYEQYF.

V usage is TRBV29-1 and J usage is TRBJ2-3, with D possibly matching TRBD2 (5 bases). V lost 4 bases, J lost 4 bases, and 15 bases lay in between. Germline V lookup: CDR1 SQVTM, CDR2 ANQGSEA. This CDR3 spans 14 amino acids. The CDR3 sequence: CSVAPGYGADTQYF. The DNA for the CDR3 is TGCAGCGTTGCCCCGGGGTATGGGGCAGATACGCAGTATTTT.

This clone was picked up a small number of times. This chain links TRBV5-6 with TRBJ2-7; D is possibly TRBD2 (6 bases). Germline V gene lookup returns CDR1 SGHDT and CDR2 YYEEEE. With 2 bases removed from V and 0 bases from J, the gap between germline ends came to 12 bases. This CDR3 region has 15 residues. The CDR3 DNA follows: TGTGCCAGCAGCTTACCCACGGGACTCTCCTACGAGCAGTACTTC. As protein: CASSLPTGLSYEQYF.

At least ten counts were recorded for this clone. J is TRBJ1-4 and V is TRBV19; 7 nucleotides match TRBD1. CDR3 length equals 14 residues. Germline V gives CDR1 LNHDA, CDR2 SQIVND (reference sequence). J gave up 6 bases and V 3 bases, and 4 bases lay outside the gene matches. As DNA, the CDR3 is TGTGCCAGTAGTATGGGACAGTACCATGAAAAACTGTTTTTT. Translating it yields CASSMGQYHEKLFF.

This sequence joins TRBV19 and TRBJ2-7, with D possibly being TRBD1 (6 bases). The germline gives CDR1 LNHDA, CDR2 SQIVND (reference sequence). CDR3 length: 15 amino acids. V was trimmed by 1 base and J by 5 bases, leaving 15 bases between them. The CDR3 reads CASSIATDSGNEQYF. CDR3 bases: TGTGCCAGTAGTATAGCCACGGACAGTGGCAACGAGCAGTACTTC.

V usage is TRBV5-1 and J usage is TRBJ2-7, with D tentatively TRBD1 (6 bases). Looked up from germline, CDR1 is SGHRS and CDR2 is YFSETQ. The CDR3 extends over 14 amino acids. V gave up 0 bases and J gave up 3 bases, with 10 bases separating them. For the CDR3, the DNA is TGCGCCAGCAGCTTGGCTCAGGGGCTCTACGAGCAGTACTTC. This sequence encodes CASSLAQGLYEQYF.

The chain has TRBV4-1 and TRBJ2-3; D is ambiguous. There are 15 residues in the CDR3. Germline CDR1 MGHRA, CDR2 YSYEKL. Trimming cost V 5 bases and J 0 bases, with 12 bases left between them. The CDR3 sequence is CASSAPFTSTDTQYF. DNA for the CDR3: TGCGCCAGCAGCGCCCCTTTTACTAGCACAGATACGCAGTATTTT.

The rearrangement uses TRBV27 and TRBJ1-5; perhaps TRBD1 as D (6 bases). Trimming stripped 7 bases from V and 1 base from J, with 20 bases between. This CDR3 has 17 residues. CDR1 is MNHEY, CDR2 SMNVEV, per germline (reference sequence). CDR3 residues: CASIPRSPQGSNQPQHF. The CDR3 nucleotides are TGTGCCAGCATCCCACGGAGCCCCCAGGGGAGCAATCAGCCCCAGCATTTT.

This chain joins TRBV5-1 and TRBJ2-5; a weak D match, TRBD1 (7 bases). This CDR3 spans 15 amino acids. V shed 2 bases and J shed 5 bases, with 16 bases lying between them. Germline V gene data show CDR1 as SGHRS and CDR2 as YFSETQ. As DNA, the CDR3 is TGCGCCAGCAGCTTATTGGAGGGGGCCGCGGAGACCCAGTACTTC. Its protein product is CASSLLEGAAETQYF. The entire variable domain, with the rest obtained from reference TRBV5-1 and TRBJ2-5, is as follows: KAGVTQTPRYLIKTRGQQVTLSCSPISGHRSVSWYQQTPGQGLQFLFEYFSETQRNKGNFPGRFSGRQFSNSRSEMNVSTLELGDSALYLCASSLLEGAAETQYFGPGTRLLVL.

This sequence joins TRBV6-5 and TRBJ1-5; 7 nucleotides agree with TRBD1. The CDR3 covers 15 residues. Per germline, CDR1 MNHEY and CDR2 SVGAGI. V was pared by 7 bases and J by 7 bases, with 13 bases of the junction left unmatched. The chain's CDR3 is CASTSLTGPGQPQHF. DNA of the CDR3: TGTGCCAGCACCTCCCTGACAGGGCCGGGGCAGCCCCAGCATTTT.

This clone is a singleton in its sample. The rearrangement uses TRBV5-6 and TRBJ2-5, with a tentative D call TRBD2 (6 bases). CDR1 is SGHDT and CDR2 is YYEEEE in the germline V gene. Between the trimmed V and J ends, which lost 6 bases and 7 bases, there was a span of 10 bases. The CDR3 covers 11 residues. CDR3 in amino acids: CASNHGRTQYF. In nucleotides, the CDR3 is TGTGCCAGCAACCACGGGAGGACCCAGTACTTC.

This chain links TRBV19 with TRBJ1-5, with 11 positions matching TRBD1. The germline V gene has CDR1 LNHDA and CDR2 SQIVND (reference sequence). The CDR3 extends over 17 amino acids. J lost 6 bases, V lost 7 bases, and 14 bases had no gene match. In nucleotides, the CDR3 is TGTGCCAGTACTTTCTCTAGGACAGGGGGCGGCGGTCAGCCCCAGCATTTT. It translates to CASTFSRTGGGGQPQHF.

This clone has only one observation. V usage is TRBV18 and J usage is TRBJ1-3, with 7 bases identical to TRBD1. The CDR3 spans 16 residues. CDR1 is KGHSH and CDR2 is LQKENI in the germline V gene. V was pared by 4 bases and J by 3 bases, with 9 bases of the junction left unmatched. The CDR3 loop is CASSRERTGLGNTIYF. DNA of the CDR3: TGTGCCAGCTCACGAGAAAGGACAGGCCTTGGAAACACCATATATTTT.

This chain uses TRBV6-5 with TRBJ2-2, with D uncertain. Between the trimmed V and J ends, which lost 0 bases and 1 base, there was a span of 6 bases. The CDR3 contains 15 residues. Looked up from germline, CDR1 is MNHEY and CDR2 is SVGAGI. CDR3 sequence reads: CASSYSSGNTGELFF. Written as DNA, the CDR3 is TGTGCCAGCAGTTACTCCTCGGGGAACACCGGGGAGCTGTTTTTT.

This sequence joins TRBV19 and TRBJ1-1; no clear D gene. Germline V gives CDR1 LNHDA, CDR2 SQIVND (reference sequence). Trimming cost V 7 bases and J 5 bases, with 14 bases left between them. The length of the CDR3 is 13 residues. The CDR3 DNA reads as TGTGCCAGTAATGAGGGCGCGGGGACTGAAGCTTTCTTT. Its translation: CASNEGAGTEAFF.

Only a few counts were recorded for this clone. The chain is built from TRBV6-1 and TRBJ1-1; 12 bases align to TRBD1. Trimming cost V 4 bases and J 4 bases; bases outside gene matches: 7. The CDR3 consists of 16 residues. Germline V gives CDR1 MNHNS, CDR2 SASEGT. CDR3 nucleotides: TGTGCCAGCAGTGCTCCCTCGGGACAGGGGGCCACTGAAGCTTTCTTT. Its translation is CASSAPSGQGATEAFF.

This clone was counted between two and nine times. This chain joins TRBV20-1 and TRBJ1-1, with a possible D match to TRBD1 (5 bases). V was cut by 6 bases and J by 7 bases, with 12 bases left in between. The CDR3 extends over 11 amino acids. Germline assignment: CDR1 DFQATT and CDR2 SNEGSKA (reference sequence). CDR3 nucleotide sequence: TGCAGTGCCTCGGGGGGGATTGAAGCTTTCTTT. As protein: CSASGGIEAFF.

This CDR3 is CASTPGRADYGYTF. CDR3 coding DNA: TGTGCCAGTACCCCTGGGCGCGCTGACTATGGCTACACCTTC. The chain has TRBV19 and TRBJ1-2; D not certain. The CDR3 runs 14 residues. V lost 7 bases and J lost 3, with 15 bases in between. The germline CDR1 and CDR2 sequences are LNHDA and SQIVND (reference sequence).

This clone was counted at least ten times. The chain carries TRBV29-1 and TRBJ2-5; 8 bases agree with TRBD1. Germline V gene lookup returns CDR1 SQVTM and CDR2 ANQGSEA. This CDR3 has 15 residues. V shed 4 bases and J 5 bases; nucleotides not matched to a gene: 12. CDR3 sequence reads: CSVVGGTGWGETQYF. Here the CDR3 DNA reads TGCAGCGTTGTAGGTGGGACAGGCTGGGGGGAGACCCAGTACTTC.